The rows below give T cell receptor beta chains drawn from one sample of a study of blood T cell repertoires in COVID-19. Data came from immunoSEQ multiplex PCR; TCRdb stores just in-frame clones and leaves some out. Of some 150,000 clones listed, more than 75% are singletons. Material for sequencing was peripheral blood. The receptors come from a woman in her 50s with active or convalescent COVID-19. Each CDR3 is given with its conserved first and last residue. The D gene is left open where the match is weak. The size field is filled for only some rows; it gives once, few, many or a size class.

TGTGCCAGCAGTAGGGGACTAGCCGATTACGAGCAGTACTTC | CASSRGLADYEQYF | TRBD2 | TRBV6-5 | NA | TRBJ2-7
TGTGCCAGTAGTATCGGGGGAATAAGCACTGAAGCTTTCTTT | CASSIGGISTEAFF | NA | TRBV19 | NA | TRBJ1-1
TGTGCCAGCAGCTTAAGGGGCGTTTTCCCTAACTATGGCTACACCTTC | CASSLRGVFPNYGYTF | NA | TRBV11-2 | NA | TRBJ1-2
TGCAGCGTTGAAGTGGGCCCACAGGGGCGGCATTTT | CSVEVGPQGRHF | TRBD1 | TRBV29-1 | NA | TRBJ1-5
TGTGCCAGCAGACCAACAGATAGCAATCAGCCCCAGCATTTT | CASRPTDSNQPQHF | NA | TRBV28 | NA | TRBJ1-5
TGCAGCACCGGGAGTCAGAGCTATGGCTACACCTTC | CSTGSQSYGYTF | NA | TRBV29-1 | NA | TRBJ1-2
TGTGCCAGCAGTTTAGCTACAGGGATTCGAGAGACCCAGTACTTC | CASSLATGIRETQYF | NA | TRBV28 | once | TRBJ2-5
TGTGCTAGTGGCTATGGGGACAGGGGGACCGGGGCCAACGTCCTGACTTTC | CASGYGDRGTGANVLTF | TRBD1 | TRBV12-5 | few | TRBJ2-6
TGTGCCAGCAGTTTTCAGGGTCCCGACTACAATGAGCAGTTCTTC | CASSFQGPDYNEQFF | NA | TRBV6-6 | NA | TRBJ2-1
TGTGCCAGCAGCTTAGAATATAGCAATCAGCCCCAGCATTTT | CASSLEYSNQPQHF | NA | TRBV7-8 | NA | TRBJ1-5
TGTGCCAGCAGCTTGTCGACTTCTGAGCAGTTCTTC | CASSLSTSEQFF | NA | TRBV7-8 | NA | TRBJ2-1
TGTGCCAGCAGCTTATATAGCGGGGGACTCCAGGGGACCCAGTACTTC | CASSLYSGGLQGTQYF | TRBD2 | TRBV11-2 | NA | TRBJ2-5
TGCGCCAGCAGCCAAGATCCAACAGGGGGTTCCTACAATGAGCAGTTCTTC | CASSQDPTGGSYNEQFF | TRBD1 | TRBV4-3 | NA | TRBJ2-1
TGTGCCAGCAGTGAACGGAACCCCAGGGGGAGAACCTTC | CASSERNPRGRTF | TRBD1 | TRBV2 | NA | TRBJ1-2
TGTGCCAGCACCCTCCGGACTAGCGGGAGTGATACGCAGTATTTT | CASTLRTSGSDTQYF | TRBD2 | TRBV6-5 | once | TRBJ2-3
TGTGCCAGCAGTTTACTACGCCGAGCTAACTATGGCTACACCTTC | CASSLLRRANYGYTF | NA | TRBV28 | NA | TRBJ1-2
TGCGCCAGCAGCCAGGGGCCCTTACTCTATGGCTACACCTTC | CASSQGPLLYGYTF | NA | TRBV4-1 | NA | TRBJ1-2
TGTGCCAGCAGATCTAGACAGGGGGCGGGTGAAGCTTTCTTT | CASRSRQGAGEAFF | TRBD1 | TRBV2 | NA | TRBJ1-1
TGTGCCAGCAGTTACTCAGCGGGGCTTGGATCACCCCTCCACTTT | CASSYSAGLGSPLHF | NA | TRBV6-5 | NA | TRBJ1-6
TGTGCCAGCAGCCGAGCGGGGGGGGGCACAGATACGCAGTATTTT | CASSRAGGGTDTQYF | TRBD2 | TRBV3-1/TRBV3-2 | NA | TRBJ2-3
TGTGCCAGCAGCCACGACCGAGAGGGGGCCAACCGTGGGACCCAGTACTTC | CASSHDREGANRGTQYF | TRBD1 | TRBV6-2/TRBV6-3 | few | TRBJ2-5
TGTGCCAGCAGTCGCTTTGTCGGTCAGACAGGGGTTCAGCCCCAGCATTTT | CASSRFVGQTGVQPQHF | TRBD1 | TRBV6-2/TRBV6-3 | NA | TRBJ1-5
TGTGCCAGCAGTGACCCGCGGGGGAGCAATCAGCCCCAGCATTTT | CASSDPRGSNQPQHF | NA | TRBV6-4 | few | TRBJ1-5
TGTGCCAGCAGTTTGGGGGGTGTCGGGGCTTTCTTT | CASSLGGVGAFF | NA | TRBV28 | NA | TRBJ1-1
TGTGCCAGCAGTTCCGACTCAGTCCCGATAGCCCAGCATTTT | CASSSDSVPIAQHF | NA | TRBV28 | NA | TRBJ1-5
TGCAGCGTTGAGGGTCGGGTGAACACTGAAGCTTTCTTT | CSVEGRVNTEAFF | NA | TRBV29-1 | few | TRBJ1-1
TGCGCCAGCAGCCTGGAACAGGGGCGGGACACTGAAGCTTTCTTT | CASSLEQGRDTEAFF | TRBD1 | TRBV5-1 | NA | TRBJ1-1
TGTGCCAGCAGCCCTGTCCCTATAACTGAAGCTTTCTTT | CASSPVPITEAFF | NA | TRBV13 | once | TRBJ1-1
TGTGCCAGCAGGGCGAGGGAGGGTAACTATGGCTACACCTTC | CASRAREGNYGYTF | NA | TRBV6-6 | NA | TRBJ1-2
TGTGCCAGCAGTTACTCTGGGGGGGCGCAGGGGGAGCTGTTTTTT | CASSYSGGAQGELFF | NA | TRBV6-5 | NA | TRBJ2-2
TGTGCCAGCAGCTTAGTGGGACAGGGTGTTCAGCCCCAGCATTTT | CASSLVGQGVQPQHF | TRBD1 | TRBV7-2 | NA | TRBJ1-5